Listed below are T cell receptor beta chains from one sample, sequenced in a study of cytomegalovirus exposure and HLA in healthy donors. Libraries were prepared by immunoSEQ multiplex PCR; TCRdb keeps only in-frame clonotypes and omits some of them. Here the sample spans 70,000 to 95,000 clones, around 74% being singletons. Sequenced: PBMCs. These receptors all come from a man aged 25-40 years in good health and CMV-seropositive. The CDR3 runs from the conserved cysteine through the conserved F or W. The order of the fields is clone size, V gene, D gene, CDR3 protein. A D gene is named only where the DNA matches it firmly. Not every row has a clone size; where given, it reads once, few, many or a size class.

size: -
V: TRBV9
D: -
CDR3: CASSATTGPRGEQYF

size: -
V: TRBV6-1
D: -
CDR3: CASRLQGGNQPQHF

size: -
V: TRBV10-1
D: TRBD2
CDR3: CASSGTSGGTSTDTQYF

size: -
V: TRBV2
D: -
CDR3: CATPGGGSGELFF

size: -
V: TRBV19
D: TRBD1
CDR3: CASSNPEGQDNQPQHF

size: -
V: TRBV6-5
D: -
CDR3: CASALEGNQPQHF

size: -
V: TRBV11-2
D: -
CDR3: CASSSRVSNEKLFF

size: -
V: TRBV7-3
D: TRBD2
CDR3: CASSLNPPGLAFNEQFF

size: -
V: TRBV7-8
D: -
CDR3: CASSASRDWTDTQYF

size: -
V: TRBV4-2
D: TRBD1
CDR3: CASSDTDRGENIQYF

size: -
V: TRBV4-1
D: -
CDR3: CASSQVVRETQYF

size: -
V: TRBV7-3
D: TRBD2
CDR3: CASSLNPTGGGAGGQETQYF

size: once
V: TRBV6-1
D: -
CDR3: CASSEVRVTYNEQFF

size: -
V: TRBV4-2
D: -
CDR3: CASSQGGSNQPQHF

size: -
V: TRBV7-2
D: -
CDR3: CASSYMRDGYTF

size: -
V: TRBV5-4
D: -
CDR3: CASALPVYTEAFF

size: -
V: TRBV7-2
D: -
CDR3: CASSATGQGSNEQFF

size: -
V: TRBV19
D: -
CDR3: CASMGGVQETQYF

size: -
V: TRBV11-2
D: TRBD1
CDR3: CASSSTGGPNTEAFF

size: -
V: TRBV6-1
D: TRBD1
CDR3: CASSERWDRTHNSPLHF

size: -
V: TRBV15
D: TRBD1
CDR3: CATSPGGQGTRYGYTF

size: few
V: TRBV18
D: TRBD1
CDR3: CASSRIKATGESGTDTQYF

size: few
V: TRBV6-1
D: -
CDR3: CASSEAAGTNSPLHF